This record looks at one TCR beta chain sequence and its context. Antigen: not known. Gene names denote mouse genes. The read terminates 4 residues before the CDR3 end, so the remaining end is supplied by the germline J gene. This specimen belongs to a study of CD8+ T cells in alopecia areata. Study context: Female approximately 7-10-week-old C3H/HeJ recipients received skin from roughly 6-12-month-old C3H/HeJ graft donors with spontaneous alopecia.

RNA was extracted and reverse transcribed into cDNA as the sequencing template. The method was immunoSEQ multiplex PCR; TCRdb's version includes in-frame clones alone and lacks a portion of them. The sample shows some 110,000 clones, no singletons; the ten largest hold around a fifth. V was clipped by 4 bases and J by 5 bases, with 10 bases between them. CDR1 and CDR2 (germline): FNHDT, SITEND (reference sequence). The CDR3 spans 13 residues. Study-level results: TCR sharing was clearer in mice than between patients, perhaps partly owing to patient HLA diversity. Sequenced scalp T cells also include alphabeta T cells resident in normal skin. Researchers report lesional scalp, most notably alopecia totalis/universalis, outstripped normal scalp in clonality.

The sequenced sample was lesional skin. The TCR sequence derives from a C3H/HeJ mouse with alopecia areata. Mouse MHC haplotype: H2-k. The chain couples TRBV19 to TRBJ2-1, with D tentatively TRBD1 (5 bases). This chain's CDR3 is CASSPQGDAEQFF. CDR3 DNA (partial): TGTGCCAGCAGTCCCCAGGGTGATGCT.